The 10 T cell receptor beta chains below were found in one sample sequenced in a study of blood T cell repertoires in COVID-19. Clones were read by immunoSEQ multiplex PCR, and TCRdb kept only the in-frame ones, dropping some. The sample lists under 400,000 clones, roughly 86% occurring once. Sequencing was carried out using PBMCs or T cells enriched from blood (not recorded which). These receptors were taken from a man aged 35 to 55 in a cohort exposed to, infected with or recovered from COVID-19 (not recorded which).

The chain has TRBV7-2 and TRBJ2-7; 9 positions match TRBD2. This CDR3 has 14 amino acids. In germline, CDR1 is SGHTA, CDR2 FQGNSA. The J segment lost 7 bases and the V segment lost 2 bases, leaving 6 bases of the junction unmatched. Written as DNA, the CDR3 is TGTGCCAGCAGCTTATTTCGGCTAGCGGGAGAGCAGTACTTC. Translating it yields CASSLFRLAGEQYF.

For the CDR3, the DNA is TGTGCCAGCAGTGAAGGAGGGCTTGCCTATGGCTACACCTTC. Encoded protein: CASSEGGLAYGYTF. This rearrangement joins TRBV2 to TRBJ1-2; D gene ambiguous. The CDR3 length is 14 residues. Germline lookup yields CDR1 SNHLY and CDR2 FYNNEI. Trimming stripped 1 base from V and 4 bases from J, with 10 bases between.

This clone was seen just once. The gene calls are TRBV6-5 and TRBJ1-6, with TRBD1 identical over 8 bases. This CDR3 comprises 14 residues. Germline CDR1 is MNHEY and CDR2 is SVGAGI. J gave up 10 bases and V 11 bases, and 13 bases lay outside the gene matches. CDR3 nucleotides: TGTGCCGGCTCGAGACAGGGGTGGGACTCACCCCTCCACTTT. Translation gives CAGSRQGWDSPLHF.

The V gene is TRBV2, the J gene TRBJ2-3, with 8 nucleotides matching TRBD1. Per the germline V gene, CDR1 is SNHLY and CDR2 is FYNNEI. V lost 4 bases to trimming and J lost 4 bases; unmatched junction nucleotides: 7. The CDR3 contains 15 residues. CDR3 loop: CASSGAVTGADTQYF. For the CDR3, the DNA is TGTGCCAGCAGTGGAGCGGTGACAGGGGCAGATACGCAGTATTTT.

V gene TRBV6-5 combines with J gene TRBJ2-3; 7 nucleotides match TRBD1. The germline gives CDR1 MNHEY, CDR2 SVGAGI. This CDR3 has 14 residues. After removal of 4 bases from V and 4 bases from J, the junction contained 5 bases not matched to a gene. CDR3 sequence reads: CASSSQGRPDTQYF. CDR3 coding DNA: TGTGCCAGCAGTTCACAGGGGAGACCAGATACGCAGTATTTT.

The chain recombines TRBV5-6 with TRBJ1-2; no clear D. Germline CDR1 reads SGHDT; CDR2 reads YYEEEE. CDR3 length equals 12 residues. V lost 6 bases, J lost 2 bases, and 8 bases lay in between. In nucleotides, the CDR3 is TGTGCCAGCAACCTACAGAACTATGGCTACACCTTC. Protein: CASNLQNYGYTF.

This chain links TRBV4-1 with TRBJ1-6, with 10 bases lining up with TRBD1. V gave up 1 base and J gave up 8 bases; unmatched junction bases: 2. This CDR3 is 15 amino acids long. The germline CDR1 and CDR2 sequences are MGHRA and YSYEKL. CDR3 sequence: CASSQAGTGDSPLHF. CDR3 bases: TGCGCCAGCAGCCAAGCCGGGACAGGGGATTCACCCCTCCACTTT.

This clone has just a few counts. The chain carries TRBV5-4 and TRBJ2-2; 14 nucleotides align to TRBD2. This CDR3 comprises 18 residues. Germline trimming cut 4 bases from V and 6 bases from J; bases unmatched to any gene: 11. Germline V lookup: CDR1 SGHNT, CDR2 YYREEE (reference sequence). Here the CDR3 DNA reads TGTGCCAGCAGCGGAACCGGGACTAGCGGGAGAACCGCCGGGGAGCTGTTTTTT. This codes for CASSGTGTSGRTAGELFF.

The chain employs TRBV12-5 and TRBJ2-2, with 9 bases aligning to TRBD1. The V gene end was trimmed by 3 bases and the J gene end by 4 bases; junction bases not matched to a gene: 6. The CDR3 is 16 amino acids. Germline V lookup: CDR1 LGHNT, CDR2 FRNRAP. This CDR3 reads CASGFRTGEGTGELFF. The CDR3 DNA sequence: TGTGCTAGTGGTTTTAGGACAGGGGAAGGCACCGGGGAGCTGTTTTTT.

This chain joins TRBV18 and TRBJ1-1; weak D call: TRBD1 (5 bases). V lost 2 bases and J 7 bases, leaving 17 bases between the germline ends. Germline V gene lookup returns CDR1 KGHSH and CDR2 LQKENI. The CDR3 covers 15 residues. CDR3 loop: CASSPEGALRYEAFF. The CDR3 DNA reads as TGTGCCAGCTCACCAGAAGGGGCCCTCCGCTATGAAGCTTTCTTT. Drawing the rest from reference TRBV18 and TRBJ1-1, the complete variable domain is NAGVMQNPRHLVRRRGQEARLRCSPMKGHSHVYWYRQLPEEGLKFMVYLQKENIIDESGMPKERFSAEFPKEGPSILRIQQVVRGDSAAYFCASSPEGALRYEAFFGQGTRLTVV.